This T cell receptor beta chain appears in the sequencing data of a study of type 1 regulatory T cells. Across the study: An in vitro protocol generated T-allo10, a Tr1-enriched, alloantigen-specific CD4 T cell product.

Using its own MiXCR run on the reads, TCRdb lists one record per CDR3 protein. The sample has some 90,000 distinct CDR3 sequences; around 30% are singletons. Between the trimmed V and J ends, which lost 6 bases and 5 bases, there was a span of 13 bases. Germline-derived CDR1 and CDR2 are SGHVS and FQNEAQ. The CDR3 totals 14 residues. Sequenced material: CD4+ T cells, either the whole sample or a sorted fraction (not recorded which). This chain uses TRBV7-8 with TRBJ2-2; D is unresolved. The receptor's source is a human donor in good health. The CDR3 reads CASRLSPATGELFF. CDR3 nucleotide sequence: TGTGCCAGCAGGCTAAGCCCAGCAACCGGGGAGCTGTTTTTT.